This T cell receptor (beta chain) was retrieved from a study of T cell responses to AZD1222 COVID-19 vaccine. Notes on the study in general: Among vaccine-associated CD4 TCRs, coverage spanned spike, with dominance at 160-218 and 743-854. Seropositive AZD1222 recipients at baseline numbered only five or six. Epitopes outside B.1.351 and B.1.1.7 mutated regions reportedly drew nearly half of spike TCRs. Repertoires in all cases were sampled only once the peak T cell response had passed.

This table comes from immunoSEQ multiplex PCR, and its TCRdb copy is limited to in-frame clones, with some not included. The table shows about 130,000 clones, with more than 80% occurring only once. The CDR3 is 11 amino acids. Looked up from germline, CDR1 is SGHDT and CDR2 is YYEEEE. V was pared by 2 bases and J by 5 bases, with 4 bases between. Details on this clone: Antigen: not known.

This TCR came from an adult who received the AZD1222 COVID-19 vaccine. The chain carries TRBV5-6 and TRBJ2-5, with no clear D. The specimen was peripheral blood, collected 28 days after the second AZD1222 dose. The CDR3 DNA reads as TGTGCCAGCAGCTTCCGGGAGACCCAGTACTTC. As protein: CASSFRETQYF. Supplemented by reference TRBV5-6 and TRBJ2-5, the full variable domain reads DAGVTQSPTHLIKTRGQQVTLRCSPKSGHDTVSWYQQALGQGPQFIFQYYEEEERQRGNFPDRFSGHQFPNYSSELNVNALLLGDSALYLCASSFRETQYFGPGTRLLVL.